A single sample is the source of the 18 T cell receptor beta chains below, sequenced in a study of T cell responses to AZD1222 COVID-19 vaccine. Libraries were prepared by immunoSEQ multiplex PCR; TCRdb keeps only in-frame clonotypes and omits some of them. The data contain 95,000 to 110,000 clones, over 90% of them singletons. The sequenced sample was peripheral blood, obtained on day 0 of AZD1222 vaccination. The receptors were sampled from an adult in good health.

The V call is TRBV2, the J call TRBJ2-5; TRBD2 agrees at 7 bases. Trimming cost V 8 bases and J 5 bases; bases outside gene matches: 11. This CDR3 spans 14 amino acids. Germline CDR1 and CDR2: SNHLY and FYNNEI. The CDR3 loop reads CASLFRGSGETQYF. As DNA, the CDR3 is TGTGCCAGCTTGTTTAGGGGTAGCGGGGAGACCCAGTACTTC. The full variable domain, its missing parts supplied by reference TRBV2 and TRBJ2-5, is EPEVTQTPSHQVTQMGQEVILRCVPISNHLYFYWYRQILGQKVEFLVSFYNNEISEKSEIFDDQFSVERPDGSNFTLKIRSTKLEDSAMYFCASLFRGSGETQYFGPGTRLLVL.

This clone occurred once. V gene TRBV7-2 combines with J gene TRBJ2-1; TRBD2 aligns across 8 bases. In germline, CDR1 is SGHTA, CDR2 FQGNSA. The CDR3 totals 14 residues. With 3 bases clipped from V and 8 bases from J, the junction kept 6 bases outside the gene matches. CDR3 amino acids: CASSLGGRRYEQFF. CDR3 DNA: TGTGCCAGCAGCTTGGGCGGGAGGAGATATGAGCAGTTCTTC.

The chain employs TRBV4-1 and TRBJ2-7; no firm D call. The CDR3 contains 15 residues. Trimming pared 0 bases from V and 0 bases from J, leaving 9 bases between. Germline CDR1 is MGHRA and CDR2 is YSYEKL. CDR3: CASSQEAVNSYEQYF. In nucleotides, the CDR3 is TGCGCCAGCAGCCAAGAGGCAGTGAACTCCTACGAGCAGTACTTC.

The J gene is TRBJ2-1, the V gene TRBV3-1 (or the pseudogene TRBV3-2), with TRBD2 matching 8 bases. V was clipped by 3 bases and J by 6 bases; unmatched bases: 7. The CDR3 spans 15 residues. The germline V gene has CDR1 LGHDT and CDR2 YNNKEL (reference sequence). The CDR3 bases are TGTGCCAGCAGCCATCGGGGGGGGACTAGCAATGAGCAGTTCTTC. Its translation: CASSHRGGTSNEQFF.

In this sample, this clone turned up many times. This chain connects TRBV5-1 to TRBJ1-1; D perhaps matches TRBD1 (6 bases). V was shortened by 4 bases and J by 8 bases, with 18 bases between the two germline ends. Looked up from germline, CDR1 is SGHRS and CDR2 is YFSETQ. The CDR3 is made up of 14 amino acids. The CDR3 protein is CASSPADSGVEAFF. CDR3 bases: TGCGCCAGCAGCCCGGCGGACAGCGGGGTAGAAGCTTTCTTT. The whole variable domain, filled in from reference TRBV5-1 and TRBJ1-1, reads KAGVTQTPRYLIKTRGQQVTLSCSPISGHRSVSWYQQTPGQGLQFLFEYFSETQRNKGNFPGRFSGRQFSNSRSEMNVSTLELGDSALYLCASSPADSGVEAFFGQGTRLTVV.

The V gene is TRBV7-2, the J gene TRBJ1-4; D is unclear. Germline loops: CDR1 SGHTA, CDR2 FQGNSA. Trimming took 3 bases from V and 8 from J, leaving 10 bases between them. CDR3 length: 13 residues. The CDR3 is CASSFTATEKLFF. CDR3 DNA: TGTGCCAGCAGCTTCACAGCTACCGAAAAACTGTTTTTT.

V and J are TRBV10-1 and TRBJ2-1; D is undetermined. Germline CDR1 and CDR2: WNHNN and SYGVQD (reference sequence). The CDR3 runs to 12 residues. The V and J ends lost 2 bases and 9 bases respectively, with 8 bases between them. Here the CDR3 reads CASSEIVGEQFF. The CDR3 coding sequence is TGCGCCAGCAGTGAGATTGTTGGTGAGCAGTTCTTC.

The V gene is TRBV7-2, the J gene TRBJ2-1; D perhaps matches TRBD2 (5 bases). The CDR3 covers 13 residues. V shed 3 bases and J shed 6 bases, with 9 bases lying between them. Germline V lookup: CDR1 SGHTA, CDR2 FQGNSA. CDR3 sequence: CASSLGRSNEQFF. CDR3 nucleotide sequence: TGTGCCAGCAGCTTGGGGAGAAGCAATGAGCAGTTCTTC.

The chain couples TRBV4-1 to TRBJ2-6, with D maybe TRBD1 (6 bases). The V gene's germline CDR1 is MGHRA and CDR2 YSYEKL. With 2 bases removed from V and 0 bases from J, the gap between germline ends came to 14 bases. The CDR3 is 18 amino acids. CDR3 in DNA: TGCGCCAGCAGCCAACAGTTCCGGGACAACTCTGGGGCCAACGTCCTGACTTTC. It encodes CASSQQFRDNSGANVLTF.

CDR3 sequence reads: CASSRNYEQYF. The CDR3 DNA is TGTGCCAGCAGTCGTAACTACGAGCAGTACTTC. The genes are TRBV6-5 and TRBJ2-7; no clear D. V lost 5 bases to trimming and J lost 3 bases, with 5 bases between them. Germline V CDR1 and CDR2: MNHEY, SVGAGI. The length of the CDR3 is 11 residues.

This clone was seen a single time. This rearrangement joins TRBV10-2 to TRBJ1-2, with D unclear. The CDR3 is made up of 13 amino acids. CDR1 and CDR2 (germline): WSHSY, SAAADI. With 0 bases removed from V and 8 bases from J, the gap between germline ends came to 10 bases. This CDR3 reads CASSESELIGYTF. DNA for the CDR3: TGCGCCAGCAGTGAGTCGGAGTTAATCGGCTACACCTTC.

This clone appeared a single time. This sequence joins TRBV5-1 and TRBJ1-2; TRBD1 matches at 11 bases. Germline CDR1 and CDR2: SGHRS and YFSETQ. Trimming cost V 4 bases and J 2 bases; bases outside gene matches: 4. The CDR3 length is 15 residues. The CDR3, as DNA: TGCGCCAGCAGCCCCGGGACAGGGGGGAACTATGGCTACACCTTC. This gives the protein CASSPGTGGNYGYTF.

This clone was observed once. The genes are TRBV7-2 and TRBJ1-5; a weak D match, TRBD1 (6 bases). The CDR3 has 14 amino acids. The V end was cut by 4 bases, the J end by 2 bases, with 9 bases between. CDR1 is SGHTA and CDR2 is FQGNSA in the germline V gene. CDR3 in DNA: TGTGCCAGCAGCTCGGGACACCGCAATCAGCCCCAGCATTTT. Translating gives CASSSGHRNQPQHF.

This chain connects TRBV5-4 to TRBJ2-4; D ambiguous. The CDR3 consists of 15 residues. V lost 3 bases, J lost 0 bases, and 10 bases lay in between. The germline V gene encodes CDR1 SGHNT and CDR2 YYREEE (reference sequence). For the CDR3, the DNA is TGTGCCAGCAGCTCGCATCCTCTAGCCAAAAACATTCAGTACTTC. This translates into CASSSHPLAKNIQYF.

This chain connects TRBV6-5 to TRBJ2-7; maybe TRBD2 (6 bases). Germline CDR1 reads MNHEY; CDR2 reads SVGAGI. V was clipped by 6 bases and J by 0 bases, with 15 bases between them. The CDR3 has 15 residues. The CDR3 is CASRDGSGASYEQYF. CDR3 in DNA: TGTGCCAGCAGGGACGGTAGCGGAGCCTCCTACGAGCAGTACTTC.

CDR3 region: CASSSRRGTQYF. CDR3 nucleotides: TGTGCCAGCAGTTCTAGGAGGGGTACGCAGTATTTT. The genes are TRBV6-5 and TRBJ2-3, with D maybe TRBD2 (6 bases). The CDR3 has 12 amino acids. The germline gives CDR1 MNHEY, CDR2 SVGAGI. Trimming took 4 bases from V and 8 from J, leaving 10 bases between them.

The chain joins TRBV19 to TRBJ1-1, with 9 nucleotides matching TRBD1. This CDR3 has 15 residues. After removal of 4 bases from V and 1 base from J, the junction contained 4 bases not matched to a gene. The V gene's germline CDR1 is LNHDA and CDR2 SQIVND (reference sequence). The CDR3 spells CASSTTDRGNTEAFF. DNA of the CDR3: TGTGCCAGTAGTACGACGGACAGGGGGAACACTGAAGCTTTCTTT.

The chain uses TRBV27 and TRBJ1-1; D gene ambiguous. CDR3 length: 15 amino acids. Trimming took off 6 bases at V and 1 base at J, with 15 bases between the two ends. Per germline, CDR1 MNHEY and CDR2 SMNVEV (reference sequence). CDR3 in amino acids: CASRHDKAANTEAFF. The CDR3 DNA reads TGTGCCAGCAGACACGACAAAGCAGCGAACACTGAAGCTTTCTTT.